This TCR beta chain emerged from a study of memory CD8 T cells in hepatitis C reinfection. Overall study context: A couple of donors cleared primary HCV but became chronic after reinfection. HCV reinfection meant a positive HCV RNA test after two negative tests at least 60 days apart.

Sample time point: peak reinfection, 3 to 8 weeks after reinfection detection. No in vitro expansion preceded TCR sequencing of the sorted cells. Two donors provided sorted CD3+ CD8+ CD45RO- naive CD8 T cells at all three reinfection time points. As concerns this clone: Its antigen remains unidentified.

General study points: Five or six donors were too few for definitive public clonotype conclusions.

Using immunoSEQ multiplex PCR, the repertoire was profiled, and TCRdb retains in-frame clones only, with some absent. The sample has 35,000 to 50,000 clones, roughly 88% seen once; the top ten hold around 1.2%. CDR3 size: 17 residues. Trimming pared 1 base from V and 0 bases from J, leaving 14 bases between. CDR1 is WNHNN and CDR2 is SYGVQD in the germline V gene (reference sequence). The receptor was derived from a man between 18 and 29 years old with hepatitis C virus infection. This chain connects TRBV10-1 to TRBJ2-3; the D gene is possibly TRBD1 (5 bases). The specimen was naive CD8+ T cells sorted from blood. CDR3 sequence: CASSEFRQGLSTDTQYF. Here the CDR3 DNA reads TGCGCCAGCAGTGAGTTTCGGCAGGGCCTGAGCACAGATACGCAGTATTTT.